This T cell receptor (beta chain) is from a study of identical twins. This clonotype was seen many times. One entry per CDR3 protein results from TCRdb running MiXCR on the 5' RACE reads. Among 200,000 to 250,000 distinct CDR3 sequences listed, 10% were seen once. The CDR3 totals 13 residues. The germline V gene has CDR1 ENHRY and CDR2 SYGVKD. V was trimmed by 4 bases and J by 13 bases, leaving 16 bases between them. The chain combines TRBV10-3 with TRBJ2-2, with D maybe TRBD2 (5 bases). Sample: memory T cells sorted from blood. This TCR was sampled from a man aged 50-59 years in good health. The CDR3 DNA reads as TGTGCCATCAGTGTTGGAGGTCGGGTGGGGCTGTTTTTT. Its translation: CAISVGGRVGLFF.